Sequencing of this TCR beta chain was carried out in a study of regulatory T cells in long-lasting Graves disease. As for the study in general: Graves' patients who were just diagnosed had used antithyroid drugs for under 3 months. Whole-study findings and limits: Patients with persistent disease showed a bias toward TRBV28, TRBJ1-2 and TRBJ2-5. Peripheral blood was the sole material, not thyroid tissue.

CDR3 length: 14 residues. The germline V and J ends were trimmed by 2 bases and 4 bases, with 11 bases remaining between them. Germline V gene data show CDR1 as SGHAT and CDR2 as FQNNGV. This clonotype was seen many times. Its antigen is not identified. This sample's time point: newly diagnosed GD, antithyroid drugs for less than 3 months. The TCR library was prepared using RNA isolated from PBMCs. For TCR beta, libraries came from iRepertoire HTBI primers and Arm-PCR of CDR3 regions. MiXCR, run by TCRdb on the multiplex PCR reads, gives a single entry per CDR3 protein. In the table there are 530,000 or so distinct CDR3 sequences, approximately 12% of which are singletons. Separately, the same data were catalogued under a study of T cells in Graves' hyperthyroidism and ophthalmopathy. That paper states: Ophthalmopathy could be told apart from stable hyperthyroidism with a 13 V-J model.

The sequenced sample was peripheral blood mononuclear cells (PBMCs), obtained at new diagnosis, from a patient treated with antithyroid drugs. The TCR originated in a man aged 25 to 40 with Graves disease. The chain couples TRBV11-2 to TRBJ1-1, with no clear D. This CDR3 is CASSLQLASTEAFF. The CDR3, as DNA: TGTGCCAGCAGCTTACAGTTGGCCAGCACTGAAGCTTTCTTT.